This TCR beta chain originates from a study of early T cells in non-severe SARS-CoV-2 infection (dated by TCRdb to the early 2020s). Looking at the study overall: TCR sequencing used bulk RNA from unsorted whole blood, so alpha and beta chains could not be paired.

This clonotype was picked up many times. This receptor's antigen is unknown. Base qualities are not at hand, and no much larger clone is one base apart. A case-control design nested within a healthcare worker cohort in London, UK, was used, with weekly nasopharyngeal swab PCR tests and blood sampling performed. Healthcare workers were recruited between 23 and 31 March 2020, during the week of the UK lockdown, and were followed weekly for up to about 16 weeks. Library preparation used 5' RACE. Sequencing was performed on a NextSeq 500. To correct for sequencing error and PCR bias, the TCR library protocol tagged individual cDNA molecules with unique molecular identifiers. Both TCR alpha and beta chains were sequenced, and tight co-correlation was observed between alpha and beta sequence abundances in each sample. The study's own analysis went as follows. Decombinator V4 was used to annotate the V gene, J gene and CDR3 of the TCR sequences. Expanded TCRs were defined as changing significantly between any two time points under a Poisson model with p below 0.0001. TCR abundances were normalised to the total number of TCRs sequenced in each sample and reported as counts per million. VDJdb, accessed 1 November 2021, was searched for CMV, EBV and SARS-CoV-2 annotated TCRs, excluding TCRs annotated for multiple antigens. TCRdb trimmed the raw reads at Q25, called clones with MiXCR and kept productive beta chains. One record per CDR3 amino acid sequence lists the most common genes and DNA. These V and J calls derive from TCRdb rather than the authors' analysis. Recorded for this sample are 30,000 or so distinct CDR3 sequences; roughly 5.4% of them occurred a single time. 3.5% to 5.5% of the sample comes from the top ten.

General conclusions and limits of the study: VDJdb matching was skewed toward anti-spike CD8 responses and likely underestimated virus-specific expansions by missing private and CD4 specificities.

The clonotype originates from an adult who was a healthcare worker with PCR-confirmed SARS-CoV-2 infection or an uninfected control (not recorded which). Sequenced: whole blood.

CDR3 reads: CASSYRTSGAYNEQFF. In nucleotides, the sequence is TGTGCCAGCAGCTATAGGACTAGCGGGGCCTACAATGAGCAGTTCTTC. Recombination connected TRBV2 to TRBJ2-1, and 12 bases in between align with TRBD2. CDR1 and CDR2 are drawn from the germline V gene: SNHLY, FYNNEI. The germline V end is reduced by 6 bases and the J end by 2 bases; junction bases left unmatched: 5. From its cysteine to its phenylalanine, the CDR3 spans 16 amino acids. Of all the DNA, just the CDR3 is kept, 48 bases in frame from base 1.